The following is a TCR beta chain sequence with its context. The sample belongs to a study of blood T cell repertoires in COVID-19. Using immunoSEQ multiplex PCR, the repertoire was profiled, and TCRdb retains in-frame clones only, with some absent. The table includes roughly 250,000 clones, around 86% detected once. The V end was cut by 5 bases, the J end by 1 base, with 15 bases between. Germline V CDR1 and CDR2: SGHRS, YFSETQ. This CDR3 has 15 residues. The chain has TRBV5-1 and TRBJ1-2; D unresolved. This receptor was obtained from an older woman with active or convalescent COVID-19. Sequenced input: peripheral blood. CDR3 nucleotide sequence: TGCGCCAGCAGGTCGTATCGGGATGGTAACTATGGCTACACCTTC. It codes for CASRSYRDGNYGYTF.